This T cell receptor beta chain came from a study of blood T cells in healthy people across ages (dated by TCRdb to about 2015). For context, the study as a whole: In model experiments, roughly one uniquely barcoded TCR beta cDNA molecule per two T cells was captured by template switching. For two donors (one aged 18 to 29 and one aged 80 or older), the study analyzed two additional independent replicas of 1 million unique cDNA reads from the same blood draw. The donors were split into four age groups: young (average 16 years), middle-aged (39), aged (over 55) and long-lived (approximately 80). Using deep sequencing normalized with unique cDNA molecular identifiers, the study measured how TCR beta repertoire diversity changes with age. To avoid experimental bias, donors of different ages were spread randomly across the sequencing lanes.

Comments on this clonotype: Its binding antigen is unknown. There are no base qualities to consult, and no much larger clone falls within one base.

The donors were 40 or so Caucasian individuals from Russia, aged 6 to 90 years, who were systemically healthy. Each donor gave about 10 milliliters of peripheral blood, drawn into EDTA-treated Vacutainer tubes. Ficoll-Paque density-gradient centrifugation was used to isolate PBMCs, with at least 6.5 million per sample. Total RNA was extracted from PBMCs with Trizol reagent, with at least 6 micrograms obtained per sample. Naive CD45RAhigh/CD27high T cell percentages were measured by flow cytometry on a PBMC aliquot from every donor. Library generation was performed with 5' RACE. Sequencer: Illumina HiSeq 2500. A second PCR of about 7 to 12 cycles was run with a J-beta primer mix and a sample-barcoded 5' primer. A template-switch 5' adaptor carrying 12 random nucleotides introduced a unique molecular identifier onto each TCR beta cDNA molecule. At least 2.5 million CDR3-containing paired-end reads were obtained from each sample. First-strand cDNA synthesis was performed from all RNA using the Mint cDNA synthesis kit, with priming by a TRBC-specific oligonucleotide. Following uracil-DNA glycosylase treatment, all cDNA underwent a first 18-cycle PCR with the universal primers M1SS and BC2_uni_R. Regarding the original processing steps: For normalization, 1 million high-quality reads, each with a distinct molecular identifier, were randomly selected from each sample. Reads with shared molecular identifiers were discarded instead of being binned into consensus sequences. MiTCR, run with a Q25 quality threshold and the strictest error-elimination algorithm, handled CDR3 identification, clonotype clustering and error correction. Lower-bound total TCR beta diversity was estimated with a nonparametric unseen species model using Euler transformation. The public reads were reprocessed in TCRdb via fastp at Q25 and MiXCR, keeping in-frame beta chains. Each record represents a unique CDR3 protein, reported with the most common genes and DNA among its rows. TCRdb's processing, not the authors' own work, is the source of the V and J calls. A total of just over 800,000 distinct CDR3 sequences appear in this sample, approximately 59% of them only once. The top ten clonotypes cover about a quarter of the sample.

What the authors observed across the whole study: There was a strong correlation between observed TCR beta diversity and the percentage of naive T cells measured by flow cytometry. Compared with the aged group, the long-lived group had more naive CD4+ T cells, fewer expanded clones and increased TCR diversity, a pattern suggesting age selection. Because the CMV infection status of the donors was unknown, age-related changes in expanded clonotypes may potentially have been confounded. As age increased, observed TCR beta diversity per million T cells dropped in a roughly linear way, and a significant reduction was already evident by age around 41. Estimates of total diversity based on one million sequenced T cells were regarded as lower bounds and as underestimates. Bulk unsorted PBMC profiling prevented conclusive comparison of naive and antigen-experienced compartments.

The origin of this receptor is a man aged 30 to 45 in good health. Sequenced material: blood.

The sequenced DNA is TGCGCCAGCAGCTTCCTCCTAGTTACCGGGACAGGGACACAAGAGACCCAGTACTTC. It translates to CASSFLLVTGTGTQETQYF. The chain joins TRBV5-1 to TRBJ2-5; 9 nucleotides in the junction match TRBD1. Measured from the cysteine to the phenylalanine, the CDR3 is 19 residues long. Only the CDR3 part of the read is kept: 57 bases, read in frame from the first base. According to the germline V gene, CDR1 reads SGHRS and CDR2 reads YFSETQ. V is pruned by 2 bases and J by 2 bases, leaving 16 bases of the junction without a gene match.